This is a list of T cell receptor beta chains from one sample in a study of T cells in Graves' hyperthyroidism and ophthalmopathy. From the multiplex PCR reads, TCRdb called clonotypes with MiXCR, one entry per CDR3 protein. The table includes fewer than 350,000 distinct CDR3 sequences, 13% detected once. Sequencing input: blood. These receptors were obtained from a woman aged 25 to 39 with Graves' hyperthyroidism that later progressed to Graves' ophthalmopathy. Each CDR3 is given with its conserved first and last residue. A D gene is named only where the DNA matches it firmly. Clone size is shown for a subset of rows, as once, few, many or a class of expanded clone.

>TRBV7-9|TRBJ1-1|many|TRBD1
TGTGCCAGCAGCGTAATCCAGGGGGTCGCGAACACTGAAGCTTTCTTT
CASSVIQGVANTEAFF
>TRBV6-2/TRBV6-3|TRBJ1-5|few|NA
TGTGCCAGCAGTTACGGGGGGGCTCAGCCCCAGCATTTT
CASSYGGAQPQHF
>TRBV2|TRBJ2-7|many|TRBD2
TGTGCCAGCAGTGGTACTAGAGCGGGAGGGGACGAGCAGTACTTC
CASSGTRAGGDEQYF
>TRBV6-2/TRBV6-3|TRBJ2-7|many|NA
TGTGCCAGCAGTTACCTGGGAATCCACGAGCAGTACTTC
CASSYLGIHEQYF
>TRBV12-3/TRBV12-4|TRBJ2-2|many|NA
TGTGCCATCAAGGGGGGGAGCCGGGAGCTGTTTTTT
CAIKGGSRELFF
>TRBV28|TRBJ2-7|many|TRBD2
TGTGCCAGCACCCGCCACGGGACTAGCGGATACGAGCAGTACTTC
CASTRHGTSGYEQYF
>TRBV7-2|TRBJ2-3|many|TRBD2
TGTGCCAGCAGCTTTGATCTAGCGGCAGATACGCAGTATTTT
CASSFDLAADTQYF
>TRBV12-5|TRBJ1-3|many|TRBD1
TGTGCTAGTGGTGCCACGGACAGGTTGCCTGGAAACACCATATATTTT
CASGATDRLPGNTIYF
>TRBV5-1|TRBJ2-3|NA|TRBD2
TGCGCCAGCAGCATAACCGGGACTAGCGGTCCTCGGGATACGCAGTATTTT
CASSITGTSGPRDTQYF
>TRBV20-1|TRBJ2-7|many|NA
TGCAGTGGACAGAACGGGAACTCCTACGAGCAGTACTTC
CSGQNGNSYEQYF
>TRBV13|TRBJ2-3|few|NA
TGTGCCAGCAGCGACCTTAGCAGGGATACGCAGTATTTT
CASSDLSRDTQYF
>TRBV5-6|TRBJ1-3|few|TRBD1
TGTGCCAGCAGCTTGAACCTCGCGGGACAGGGGAGAAACACCATATATTTT
CASSLNLAGQGRNTIYF
>TRBV20-1|TRBJ2-1|many|NA
TGCAGTGCCCCTCGGGTAGCCCCCTCAAGCAATGAGCAGTTCTTC
CSAPRVAPSSNEQFF
>TRBV4-1|TRBJ2-7|NA|NA
TGCGCCAGCAGCCAAGAATTCAGGGACCTTGCCTACGAGCAGTACTTC
CASSQEFRDLAYEQYF
>TRBV28|TRBJ2-1|many|TRBD2
TGTGCCAGCAGTTTTGGCGGGAGCTCCTACAATGAGCAGTTCTTC
CASSFGGSSYNEQFF
>TRBV7-2|TRBJ1-2|few|TRBD1
TGTGCCAGCAGCGCGACAGGGTCCAGTGGCTACACCTTC
CASSATGSSGYTF
>TRBV6-1|TRBJ1-4|many|TRBD1
TGTGCCAGCAGGGGACAGGGAGCCTCTAATGAAAAACTGTTTTTT
CASRGQGASNEKLFF
>TRBV19|TRBJ2-5|few|TRBD2
TGTGCCAGTAGTTGGACTAGCGGGGGAGAGACCCAGTACTTC
CASSWTSGGETQYF
>TRBV7-9|TRBJ1-5|NA|NA
TGTGCCAGCAGCTCGTCCCCCGATAGCAATCAGCCCCAGCATTTT
CASSSSPDSNQPQHF
>TRBV2|TRBJ1-4|many|NA
TGTGCCAGCAGTGGGGGGACGGAGGCAACTAATGAAAAACTGTTTTTT
CASSGGTEATNEKLFF
>TRBV5-1|TRBJ2-7|many|NA
TGCGCCAGCAGCCTTGCCAGGGGCCACGAGCAGTACTTC
CASSLARGHEQYF
>TRBV28|TRBJ2-7|many|TRBD1
TGTGCCAGCAGTTCCCTGAGACAGGGCCTCTCCTACGAGCAGTACTTC
CASSSLRQGLSYEQYF
>TRBV12-3/TRBV12-4|TRBJ1-5|NA|NA
TGTGCCAGCAGTTTCGGGTTAAATCAGCCCCAGCATTTT
CASSFGLNQPQHF
>TRBV18|TRBJ2-1|many|NA
TGTGCCAGCTCACCCTACGGGGATGAGCAGTTCTTC
CASSPYGDEQFF
>TRBV28|TRBJ2-1|many|NA
TGTGCCAGCGAAGCCGGGACACACTACAATGAGCAGTTCTTC
CASEAGTHYNEQFF
>TRBV5-1|TRBJ2-1|many|TRBD1
TGCGCCAGCAGCTTGACAGGGGACGACAATGAGCAGTTCTTC
CASSLTGDDNEQFF
>TRBV20-1|TRBJ1-5|many|TRBD1
TGCAGTGCTACAGGGGGAGAGCAGCCCCAGCATTTT
CSATGGEQPQHF
>TRBV11-2|TRBJ2-3|many|TRBD2
TGTGCCAGCAGCCCATGGACTAGCGGGAGTCCAGATACGCAGTATTTT
CASSPWTSGSPDTQYF
>TRBV3-1|TRBJ1-1|many|NA
TGTGCCAGCAGCCGAGCCCAGGGGAGGACTGAAGCTTTCTTT
CASSRAQGRTEAFF
>TRBV7-8|TRBJ2-1|many|NA
TGTGCCAGCAGCCCGCCCAAGAATGAGCAGTTCTTC
CASSPPKNEQFF
>TRBV28|TRBJ1-1|many|TRBD1
TGTGCCAGCTCCATAATACCGGGACAGGGGACTGAAGCTTTCTTT
CASSIIPGQGTEAFF
>TRBV24-1|TRBJ2-1|few|TRBD1
TGTGCCACCAGTGATGCAACAGGGGACCCCTACGAGCAGTTCTTC
CATSDATGDPYEQFF
>TRBV11-2|TRBJ2-1|NA|TRBD2
TGTGCCAGCAGCTCGACTAGCGGGAGAAGTAATGAGCAGTTCTTC
CASSSTSGRSNEQFF
>TRBV4-3|TRBJ1-6|few|NA
TGCGCCAGCAGCCTCTTAGGTCCAAATTCACCCCTCCACTTT
CASSLLGPNSPLHF
>TRBV12-3/TRBV12-4|TRBJ2-1|many|TRBD2
TGTGCCAGCAGTTTAATGGGGGGGGGCTCCTACAATGAGCAGTTCTTC
CASSLMGGGSYNEQFF
>TRBV12-5|TRBJ2-1|few|NA
TGTGCTAGTGGGACGGACTACCGACACAATGAGCAGTTCTTC
CASGTDYRHNEQFF
>TRBV12-3/TRBV12-4|TRBJ2-7|NA|TRBD1
TGTGCCAGCAGTCAGGGACAGGGGAACGAGCAGTACTTC
CASSQGQGNEQYF
>TRBV6-1|TRBJ2-1|few|NA
TGTGCCAGCATGGATAGCAGTTTAAATGAGCAGTTCTTC
CASMDSSLNEQFF
>TRBV27|TRBJ1-1|many|NA
TGTGCCTACGGAGGGATGGAGAACACTGAAGCTTTCTTT
CAYGGMENTEAFF
>TRBV15|TRBJ1-5|many|NA
TGTGCCACCAGCAGAGAGGGGGGCGGGAACAATCAGCCCCAGCATTTT
CATSREGGGNNQPQHF
>TRBV4-2|TRBJ2-7|NA|NA
TGTGCCAGCAGCCAAGTGTGGCAAGGTCCGGGCTCCTACGAGCAGTACTTC
CASSQVWQGPGSYEQYF
>TRBV20-1|TRBJ2-7|many|TRBD2
TGCAGTGCTCGAGGGACTAGCGACGCCTACGAGCAGTACTTC
CSARGTSDAYEQYF
>TRBV30|TRBJ2-7|many|NA
TGTGCCTGGAGTAGGGGTTCCTCCTACGAGCAGTACTTC
CAWSRGSSYEQYF
>TRBV29-1|TRBJ2-5|few|NA
TGCAGCGTGACGACGGCGTACCAAGAGACCCAGTACTTC
CSVTTAYQETQYF
>TRBV5-5|TRBJ1-4|many|NA
TGTGCCAGCAGCCCAAATGGGGGAGCAACTAATGAAAAACTGTTTTTT
CASSPNGGATNEKLFF
>TRBV7-9|TRBJ1-2|many|NA
TGTGCCAGCAGCCCAGAGACCTTTCCGGCTCACTATGGCTACACCTTC
CASSPETFPAHYGYTF
>TRBV15|TRBJ2-1|few|TRBD2
TGTGCCACCAGCAGTAGCGGGGATTACAATGAGCAGTTCTTC
CATSSSGDYNEQFF
>TRBV10-3|TRBJ2-7|NA|TRBD1
TGTGCCATCAAGCCGGGACAGGGGAACCACGAGCAGTACTTC
CAIKPGQGNHEQYF
>TRBV6-2/TRBV6-3|TRBJ1-1|many|NA
TGTGCCAGCAGCCCCTGGGGGCGGGTGAACACTGAAGCTTTCTTT
CASSPWGRVNTEAFF
>TRBV9|TRBJ2-5|few|TRBD2
TGTGCCAGCAGCGTAGGGGGGGGGAGGGAGACCCAGTACTTC
CASSVGGGRETQYF